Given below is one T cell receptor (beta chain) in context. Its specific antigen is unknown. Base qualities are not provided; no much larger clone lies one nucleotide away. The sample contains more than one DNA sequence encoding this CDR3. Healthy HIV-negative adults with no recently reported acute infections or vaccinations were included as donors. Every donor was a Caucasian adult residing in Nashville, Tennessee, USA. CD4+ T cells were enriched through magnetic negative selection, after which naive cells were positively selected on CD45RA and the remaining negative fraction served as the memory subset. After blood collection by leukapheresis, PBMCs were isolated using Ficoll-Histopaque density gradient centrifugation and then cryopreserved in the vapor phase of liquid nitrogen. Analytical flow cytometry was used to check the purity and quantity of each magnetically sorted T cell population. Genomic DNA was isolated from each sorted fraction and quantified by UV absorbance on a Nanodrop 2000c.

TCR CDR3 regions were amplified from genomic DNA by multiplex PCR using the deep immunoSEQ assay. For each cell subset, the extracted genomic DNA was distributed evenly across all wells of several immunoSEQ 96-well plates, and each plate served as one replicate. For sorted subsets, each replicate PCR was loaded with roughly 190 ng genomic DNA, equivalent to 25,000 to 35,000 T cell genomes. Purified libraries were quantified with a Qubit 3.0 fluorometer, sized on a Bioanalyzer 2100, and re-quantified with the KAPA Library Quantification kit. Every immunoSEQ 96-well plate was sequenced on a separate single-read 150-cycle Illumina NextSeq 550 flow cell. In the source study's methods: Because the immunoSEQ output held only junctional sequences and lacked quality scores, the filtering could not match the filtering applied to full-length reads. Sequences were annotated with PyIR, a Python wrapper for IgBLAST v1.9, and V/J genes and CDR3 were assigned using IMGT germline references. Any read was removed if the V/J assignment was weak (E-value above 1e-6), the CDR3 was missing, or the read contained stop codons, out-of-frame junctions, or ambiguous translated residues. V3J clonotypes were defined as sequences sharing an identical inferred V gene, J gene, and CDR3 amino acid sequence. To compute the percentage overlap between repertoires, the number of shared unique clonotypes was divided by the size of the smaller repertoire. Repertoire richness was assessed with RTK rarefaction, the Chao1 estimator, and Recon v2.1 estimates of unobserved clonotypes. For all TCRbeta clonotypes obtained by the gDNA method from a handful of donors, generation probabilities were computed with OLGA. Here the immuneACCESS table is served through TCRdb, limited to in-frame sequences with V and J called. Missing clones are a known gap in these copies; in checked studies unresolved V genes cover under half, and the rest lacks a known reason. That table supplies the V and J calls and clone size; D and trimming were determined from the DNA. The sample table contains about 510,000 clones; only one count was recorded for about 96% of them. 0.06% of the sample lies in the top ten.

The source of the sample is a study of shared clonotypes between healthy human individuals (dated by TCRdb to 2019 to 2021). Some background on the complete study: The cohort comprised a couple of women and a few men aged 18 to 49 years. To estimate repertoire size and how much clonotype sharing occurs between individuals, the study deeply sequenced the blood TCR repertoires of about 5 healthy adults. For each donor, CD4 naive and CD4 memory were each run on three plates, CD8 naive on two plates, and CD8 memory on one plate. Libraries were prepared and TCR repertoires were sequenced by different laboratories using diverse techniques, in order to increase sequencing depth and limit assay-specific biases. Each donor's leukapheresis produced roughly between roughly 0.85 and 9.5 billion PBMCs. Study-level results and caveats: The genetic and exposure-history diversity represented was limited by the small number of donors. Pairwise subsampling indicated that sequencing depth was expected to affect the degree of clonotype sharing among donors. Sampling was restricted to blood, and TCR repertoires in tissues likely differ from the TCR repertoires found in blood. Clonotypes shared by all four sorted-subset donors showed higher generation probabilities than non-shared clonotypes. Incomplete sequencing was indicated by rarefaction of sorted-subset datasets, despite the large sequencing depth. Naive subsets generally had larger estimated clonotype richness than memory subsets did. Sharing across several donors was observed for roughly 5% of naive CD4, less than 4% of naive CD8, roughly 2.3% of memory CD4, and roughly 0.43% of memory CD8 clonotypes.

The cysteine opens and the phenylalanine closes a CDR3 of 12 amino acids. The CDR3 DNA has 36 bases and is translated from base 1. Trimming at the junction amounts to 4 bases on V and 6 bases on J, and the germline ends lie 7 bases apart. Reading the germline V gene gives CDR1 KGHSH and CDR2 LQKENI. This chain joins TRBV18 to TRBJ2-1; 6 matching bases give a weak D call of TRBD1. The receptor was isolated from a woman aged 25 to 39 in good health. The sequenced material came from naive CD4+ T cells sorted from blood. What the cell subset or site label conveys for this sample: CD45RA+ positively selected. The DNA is TGTGCCAGCTCACTGGACAGCAATGAGCAGTTCTTC. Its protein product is CASSLDSNEQFF.